The 9 T cell receptor beta chains below come from one sample, sequenced in a study of T cells after posttransplantation cyclophosphamide. Measured with immunoSEQ multiplex PCR; TCRdb has only the in-frame clones, and not every one. The data hold around 23,000 clones, with 73% observed a single time. Sequencing input: memory CD4+ T cells sorted from PBMCs. The receptors derive from a woman aged 55-69 years in good health, CMV-negative, and a related stem cell transplant donor.

The rearrangement joins TRBV6-1 to TRBJ2-7; the D is unclear. V was pared by 2 bases and J by 5 bases, with 7 bases between. The germline CDR1 and CDR2 sequences are MNHNS and SASEGT. The CDR3 totals 12 residues. CDR3 residues: CASSENIDEQYF. DNA of the CDR3: TGTGCCAGCAGTGAAAATATAGACGAGCAGTACTTC.

The chain is built from TRBV2 and TRBJ1-1; D not certain. Per the germline V gene, CDR1 is SNHLY and CDR2 is FYNNEI. The CDR3 has 13 residues. Trimming removed 6 bases from V and 7 bases from J, with 15 bases in between. In nucleotides, the CDR3 is TGTGCCAGCAGAGCGACGGTTAACGGTGAAGCTTTCTTT. Its protein product is CASRATVNGEAFF.

This chain links TRBV19 with TRBJ2-7, with 7 bases aligning to TRBD1. Germline V CDR1 and CDR2: LNHDA, SQIVND (reference sequence). The CDR3 has 15 residues. Trimming took 7 bases from V and 1 from J; bases not matched to a gene: 10. The CDR3 nucleotides are TGTGCCAGTAAAAACACGGGACAGTCGTCCTACGAGCAGTACTTC. Translated: CASKNTGQSSYEQYF.

The chain has TRBV5-1 and TRBJ2-7, with 7 bases identical to TRBD2. V lost 8 bases and J lost 0; bases outside the gene matches: 5. Germline values: CDR1 SGHRS, CDR2 YFSETQ. This CDR3 region has 13 residues. CDR3 sequence (DNA): TGCGCCAGTAAACTAGCGAGCTCCTACGAGCAGTACTTC. Translating gives CASKLASSYEQYF.

This rearrangement joins TRBV5-5 to TRBJ1-1; a weak D match, TRBD1 (5 bases). The CDR3 has 13 amino acids. Trimming removed 4 bases from V and 8 bases from J, with 15 bases in between. Germline assignment: CDR1 SGHKS and CDR2 YYEKEE (reference sequence). CDR3 sequence: CASSLGPPTEAFF. DNA of the CDR3: TGTGCCAGCAGCCTGGGACCGCCGACAGAAGCTTTCTTT.

This clone appeared a few times. This chain uses TRBV19 with TRBJ2-3; 12 bases map to TRBD2. V was clipped by 6 bases and J by 3 bases; unmatched bases: 7. Germline CDR1 and CDR2: LNHDA and SQIVND (reference sequence). This CDR3 contains 16 residues. DNA of the CDR3: TGTGCCAGTAGGGACCGGGGACTAGCGGGTACAGATACGCAGTATTTT. Protein product: CASRDRGLAGTDTQYF.

This clone occurred a few times. J is TRBJ1-5 and V is TRBV2; possible D gene TRBD1, 5 bases. The CDR3 totals 14 residues. Germline CDR1 reads SNHLY; CDR2 reads FYNNEI. V lost 7 bases and J lost 5, with 15 bases in between. CDR3 region: CASTPRGTDQPQHF. CDR3 in DNA: TGTGCCAGCACCCCTAGGGGCACTGATCAGCCCCAGCATTTT.

V is TRBV5-1 and J is TRBJ2-7; 7 positions agree with TRBD1. Trimming at V came to 4 bases and at J to 1 base, leaving 5 bases not matched to a gene. Germline CDR1 reads SGHRS; CDR2 reads YFSETQ. This CDR3 region has 14 residues. The CDR3 coding sequence is TGCGCCAGCAGCAGGGACAGTTCATCCTACGAGCAGTACTTC. Protein: CASSRDSSSYEQYF.

This sequence joins TRBV27 and TRBJ2-5; no reliable D call. The DNA end is more similar to TRBJ2-7, so the J call may be wrong. Germline values: CDR1 MNHEY, CDR2 SMNVEV (reference sequence). This CDR3 has 13 residues. The CDR3 sequence is CASRYGNSYEQYF. Written as DNA, the CDR3 is TGTGCCAGCAGGTACGGTAACTCCTACGAGCAGTACTTC.